This paragraph covers one T cell receptor (beta chain) sequence. Its matching antigen is unknown. The data stem from a study of cytomegalovirus exposure and HLA in healthy donors. Overall study findings and caveats: Cytomegalovirus-associated TCR beta chains were listed, numbering approximately 150.

The CDR3 is 15 residues long. V was shortened by 2 bases and J by 5 bases, with 11 bases between the two germline ends. CDR1 and CDR2 from the germline V gene are SGHDT and YYEEEE. Primers: 60 Vbeta forward and 13 Jbeta reverse. The assay was immunoSEQ multiplex PCR, and TCRdb's table has in-frame clones only and misses some. The sample has about 110,000 clones; under 70% are singletons. The sequence derives from a man aged 25-40 years in good health and CMV-seropositive. The material sequenced was PBMCs. The chain couples TRBV5-6 to TRBJ1-6; weak D call: TRBD1 (6 bases). The CDR3 nucleotides read TGTGCCAGCAGCTTAGGGGGATGGGATAATTCACCCCTCCACTTT. Protein product: CASSLGGWDNSPLHF.